The T cell receptor (beta chain) described here comes from a study of blood T cell repertoires in COVID-19. The overall study: COVID-19 samples, acute and convalescent, were from the United States, Italy and Spain. Nucleic acid was either cDNA or gDNA, and it came from T cells, B-cell-depleted T cells, or PBMCs.

Profiled with immunoSEQ multiplex PCR; TCRdb holds only in-frame clones, not every one. Of under 300,000 clones in the sample, around 89% were seen once. This clone was seen a handful of times. The sample taken for sequencing was PBMCs or T cells enriched from blood (not recorded which). The TCR originated in a woman aged 55-70 years in a cohort exposed to, infected with or recovered from COVID-19 (not recorded which).

The CDR3 loop reads CASSEGRSTDTQYF. CDR3 in DNA: TGTGCCAGCAGTGAAGGTCGGAGCACAGATACGCAGTATTTT. The chain recombines TRBV6-1 with TRBJ2-3, with D uncertain. CDR1 and CDR2 (germline): MNHNS, SASEGT. V lost 1 base and J 0 bases, leaving 5 bases between the germline ends. The CDR3 is 14 amino acids.